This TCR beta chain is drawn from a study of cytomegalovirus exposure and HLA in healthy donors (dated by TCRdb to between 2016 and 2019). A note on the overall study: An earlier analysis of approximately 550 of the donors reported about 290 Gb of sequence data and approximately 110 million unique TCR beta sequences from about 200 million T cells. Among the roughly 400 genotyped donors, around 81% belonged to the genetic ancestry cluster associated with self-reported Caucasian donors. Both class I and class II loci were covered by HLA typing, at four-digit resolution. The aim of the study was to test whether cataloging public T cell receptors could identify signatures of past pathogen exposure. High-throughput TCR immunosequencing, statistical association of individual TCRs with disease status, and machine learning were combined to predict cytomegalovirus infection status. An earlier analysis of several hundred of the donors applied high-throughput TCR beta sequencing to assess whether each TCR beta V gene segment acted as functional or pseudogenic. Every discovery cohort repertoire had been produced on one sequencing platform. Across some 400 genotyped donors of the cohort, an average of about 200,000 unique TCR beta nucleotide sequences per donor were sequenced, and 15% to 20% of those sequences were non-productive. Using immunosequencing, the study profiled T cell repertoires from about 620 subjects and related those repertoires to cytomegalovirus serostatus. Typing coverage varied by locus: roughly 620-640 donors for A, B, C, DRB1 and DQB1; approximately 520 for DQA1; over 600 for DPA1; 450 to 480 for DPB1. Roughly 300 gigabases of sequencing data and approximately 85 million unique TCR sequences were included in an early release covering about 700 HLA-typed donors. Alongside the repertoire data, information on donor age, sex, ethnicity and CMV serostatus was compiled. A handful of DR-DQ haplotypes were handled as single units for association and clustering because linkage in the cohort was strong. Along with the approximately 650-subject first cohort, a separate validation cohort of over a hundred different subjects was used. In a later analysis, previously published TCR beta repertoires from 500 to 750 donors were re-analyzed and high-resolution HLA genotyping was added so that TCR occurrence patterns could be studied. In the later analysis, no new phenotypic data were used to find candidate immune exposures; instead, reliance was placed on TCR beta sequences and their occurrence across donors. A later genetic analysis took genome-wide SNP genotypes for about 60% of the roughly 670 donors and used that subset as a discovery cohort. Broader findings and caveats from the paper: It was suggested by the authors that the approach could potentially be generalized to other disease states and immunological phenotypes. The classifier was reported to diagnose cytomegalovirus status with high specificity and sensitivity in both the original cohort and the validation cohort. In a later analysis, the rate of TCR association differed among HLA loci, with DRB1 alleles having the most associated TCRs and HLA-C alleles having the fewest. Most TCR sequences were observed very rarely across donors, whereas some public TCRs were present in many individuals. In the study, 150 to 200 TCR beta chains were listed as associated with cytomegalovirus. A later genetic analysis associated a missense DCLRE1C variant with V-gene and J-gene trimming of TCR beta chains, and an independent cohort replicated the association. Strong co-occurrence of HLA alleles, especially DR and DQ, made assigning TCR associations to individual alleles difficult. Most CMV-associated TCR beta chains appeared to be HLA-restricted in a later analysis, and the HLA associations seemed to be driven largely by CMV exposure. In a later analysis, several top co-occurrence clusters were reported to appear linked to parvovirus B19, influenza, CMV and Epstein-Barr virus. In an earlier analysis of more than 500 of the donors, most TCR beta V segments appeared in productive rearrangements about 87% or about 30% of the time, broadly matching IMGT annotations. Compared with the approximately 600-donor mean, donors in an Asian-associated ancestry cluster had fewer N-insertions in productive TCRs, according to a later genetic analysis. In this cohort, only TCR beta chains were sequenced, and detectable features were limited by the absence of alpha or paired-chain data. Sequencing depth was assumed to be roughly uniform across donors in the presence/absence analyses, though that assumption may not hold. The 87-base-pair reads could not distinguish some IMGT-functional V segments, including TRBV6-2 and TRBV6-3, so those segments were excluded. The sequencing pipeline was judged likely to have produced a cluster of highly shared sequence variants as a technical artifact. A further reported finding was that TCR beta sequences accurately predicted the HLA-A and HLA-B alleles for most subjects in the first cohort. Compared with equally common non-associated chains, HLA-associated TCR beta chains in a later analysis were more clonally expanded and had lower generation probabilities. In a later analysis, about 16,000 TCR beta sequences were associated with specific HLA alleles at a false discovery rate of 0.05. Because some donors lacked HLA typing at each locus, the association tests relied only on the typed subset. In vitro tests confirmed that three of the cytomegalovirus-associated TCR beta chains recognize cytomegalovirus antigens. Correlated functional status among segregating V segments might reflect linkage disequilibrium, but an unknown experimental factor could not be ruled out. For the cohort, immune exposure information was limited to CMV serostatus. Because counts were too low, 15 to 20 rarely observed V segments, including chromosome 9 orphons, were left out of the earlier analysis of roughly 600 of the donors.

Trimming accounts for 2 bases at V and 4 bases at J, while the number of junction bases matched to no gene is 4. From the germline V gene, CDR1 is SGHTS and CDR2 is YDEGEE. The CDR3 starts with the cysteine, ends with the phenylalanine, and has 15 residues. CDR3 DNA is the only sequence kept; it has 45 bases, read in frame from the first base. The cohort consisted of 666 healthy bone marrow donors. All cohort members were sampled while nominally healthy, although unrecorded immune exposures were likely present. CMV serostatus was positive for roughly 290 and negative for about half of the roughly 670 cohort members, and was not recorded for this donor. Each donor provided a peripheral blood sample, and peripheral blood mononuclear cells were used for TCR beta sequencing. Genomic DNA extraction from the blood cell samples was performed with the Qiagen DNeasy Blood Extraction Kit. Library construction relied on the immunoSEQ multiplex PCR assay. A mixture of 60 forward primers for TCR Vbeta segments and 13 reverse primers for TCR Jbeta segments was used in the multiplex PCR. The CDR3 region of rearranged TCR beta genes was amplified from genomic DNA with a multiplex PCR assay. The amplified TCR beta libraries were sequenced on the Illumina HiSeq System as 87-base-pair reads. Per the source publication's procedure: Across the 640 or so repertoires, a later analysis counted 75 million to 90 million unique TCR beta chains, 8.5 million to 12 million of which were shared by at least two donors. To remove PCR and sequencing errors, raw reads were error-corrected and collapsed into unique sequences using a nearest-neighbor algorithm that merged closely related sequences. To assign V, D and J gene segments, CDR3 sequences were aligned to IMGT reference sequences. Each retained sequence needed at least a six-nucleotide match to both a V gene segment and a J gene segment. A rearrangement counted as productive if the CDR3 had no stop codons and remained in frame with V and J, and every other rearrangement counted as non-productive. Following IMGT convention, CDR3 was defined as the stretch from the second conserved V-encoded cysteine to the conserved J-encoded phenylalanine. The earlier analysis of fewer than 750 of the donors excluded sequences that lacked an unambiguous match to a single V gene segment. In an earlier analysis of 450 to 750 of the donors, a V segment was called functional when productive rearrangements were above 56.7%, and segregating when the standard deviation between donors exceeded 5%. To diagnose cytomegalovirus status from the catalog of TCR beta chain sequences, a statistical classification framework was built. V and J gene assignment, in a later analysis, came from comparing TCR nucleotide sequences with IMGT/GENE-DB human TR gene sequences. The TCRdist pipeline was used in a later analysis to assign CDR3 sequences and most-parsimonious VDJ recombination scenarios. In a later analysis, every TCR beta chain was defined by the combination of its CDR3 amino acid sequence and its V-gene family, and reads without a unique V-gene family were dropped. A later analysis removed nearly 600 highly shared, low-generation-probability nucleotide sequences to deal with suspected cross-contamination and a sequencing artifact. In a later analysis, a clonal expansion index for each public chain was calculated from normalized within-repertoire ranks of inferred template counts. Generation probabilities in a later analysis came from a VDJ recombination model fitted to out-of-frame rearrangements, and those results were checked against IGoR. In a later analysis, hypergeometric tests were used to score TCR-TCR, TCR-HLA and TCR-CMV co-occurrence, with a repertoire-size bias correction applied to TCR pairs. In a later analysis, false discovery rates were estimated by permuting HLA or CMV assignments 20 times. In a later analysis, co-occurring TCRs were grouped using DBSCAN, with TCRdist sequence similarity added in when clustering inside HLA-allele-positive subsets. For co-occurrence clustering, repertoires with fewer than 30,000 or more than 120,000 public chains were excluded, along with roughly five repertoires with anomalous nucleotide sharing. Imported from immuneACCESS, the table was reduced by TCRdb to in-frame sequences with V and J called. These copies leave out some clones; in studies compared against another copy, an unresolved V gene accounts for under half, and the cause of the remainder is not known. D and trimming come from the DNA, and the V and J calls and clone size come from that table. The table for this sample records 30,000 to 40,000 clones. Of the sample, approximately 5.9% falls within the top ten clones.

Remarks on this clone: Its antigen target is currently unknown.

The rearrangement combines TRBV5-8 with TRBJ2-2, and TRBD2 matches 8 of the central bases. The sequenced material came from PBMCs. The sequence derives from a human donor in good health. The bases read TGTGCCAGCAGCTTTTACGGGGGGGCCACCGGGGAGCTGTTTTTT. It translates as CASSFYGGATGELFF.